The clone carrying this TCR beta chain was seen only once. Time point of the sample: pretreatment peripheral blood. Germline V lookup: CDR1 MGHRA, CDR2 YSYEKL. This CDR3 spans 16 amino acids. V shed 5 bases, J shed 0 bases, and the junction held 4 bases outside the gene matches. Method: immunoSEQ multiplex PCR; TCRdb's copy keeps in-frame clones and lacks some. The sample has more than 50,000 clones, 80% to 85% seen once. The source of the sample is a study of PD-L1 blockade in urothelial cancer. V usage is TRBV4-1 and J usage is TRBJ2-2; 9 positions agree with TRBD1. This TCR derives from a man aged 70-80 years with urothelial cancer. The sequencing here drew on PBMCs, taken around atezolizumab (anti-PD-L1) treatment. CDR3 loop: CASSAYRGPNTGELFF. The CDR3 nucleotides are TGCGCCAGCAGCGCATACAGGGGGCCGAACACCGGGGAGCTGTTTTTT.